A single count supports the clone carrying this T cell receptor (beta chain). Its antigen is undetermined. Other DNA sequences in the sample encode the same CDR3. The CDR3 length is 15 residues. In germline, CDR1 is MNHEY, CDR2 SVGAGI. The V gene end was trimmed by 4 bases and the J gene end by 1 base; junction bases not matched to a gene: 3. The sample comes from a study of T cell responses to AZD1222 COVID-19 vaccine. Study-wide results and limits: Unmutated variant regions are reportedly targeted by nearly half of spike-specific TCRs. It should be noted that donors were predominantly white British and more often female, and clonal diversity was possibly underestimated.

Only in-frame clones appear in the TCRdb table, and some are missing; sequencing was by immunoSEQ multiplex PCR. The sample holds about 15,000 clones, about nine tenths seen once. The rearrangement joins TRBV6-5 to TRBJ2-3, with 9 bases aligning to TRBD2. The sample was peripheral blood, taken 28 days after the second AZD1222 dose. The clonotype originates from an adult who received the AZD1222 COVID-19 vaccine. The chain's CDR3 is CASSLAGVGTDTQYF. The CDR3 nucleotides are TGTGCCAGCAGTTTAGCGGGAGTAGGCACAGATACGCAGTATTTT.